Shown below are 21 T cell receptor beta chains from a single sample sequenced in a study of T-cell reconstitution after alpha-beta-depleted transplantation in children. Unique molecular identifiers were used in preparing the TCRbeta library. Each CDR3 protein gets one entry after TCRdb re-called the PCR reads with MiXCR. In the table there are 250,000 to 300,000 distinct CDR3 sequences, 10% of which are singletons. The specimen was PBMCs, collected before TCRalphabeta/CD19-depleted stem cell transplant. The receptors were sampled from a boy less than two years old with acute myeloid leukemia, due to receive a stem cell transplant.

This clonotype was seen a handful of times. This sequence joins TRBV5-1 and TRBJ2-7; D tentatively fits TRBD1 or TRBD2 (5 bases each). CDR1 and CDR2 (germline): SGHRS, YFSETQ. V was shortened by 0 bases and J by 4 bases, with 11 bases between the two germline ends. The CDR3 spans 14 residues. The CDR3 region has the DNA TGCGCCAGCAGCTTGGGGACATGGGGGTACGAGCAGTACTTC. This translates into CASSLGTWGYEQYF.

This clonotype came up many times. V and J are TRBV23-1 and TRBJ2-7; TRBD2 matches 7 bases. TRBV23-1 is sorted into the ORF group, with uncertain function. Trimming removed 5 bases from V and 2 bases from J; junction bases left unmatched: 9. This CDR3 comprises 15 residues. The CDR3, as DNA: TGCGCCAGCAGTGAGCGGGACGACATTACCTACGAGCAGTACTTC. Translating it yields CASSERDDITYEQYF.

The sample holds many counts of this clonotype. J is TRBJ1-1 and V is TRBV12-3 or TRBV12-4; 9 bases align to TRBD1. The CDR3 covers 13 residues. V trimming: 6 bases; J trimming: 11 bases; junction bases outside the gene matches: 10. The CDR3 here is CASSLLTGGAAFF. CDR3 DNA: TGTGCCAGCAGCCTCCTCACAGGGGGCGCGGCTTTCTTT.

This clonotype was picked up many times. The chain recombines TRBV28 with TRBJ1-6; D is uncertain. Trimming stripped 7 bases from V and 11 bases from J, with 15 bases between. CDR3 length: 13 amino acids. Germline assignment: CDR1 MDHEN and CDR2 SYDVKM. CDR3 nucleotide sequence: TGTGCCAGCACCCCGTTCTCCGGGACACCCCTCCACTTT. It is translated as CASTPFSGTPLHF.

Worth noting for this clonotype: With a much larger clone just one base away, this may be a read error. The chain carries TRBV20-1 and TRBJ2-3; 10 nucleotides line up with TRBD2. CDR3 length: 16 residues. In germline, CDR1 is DFQATT, CDR2 SNEGSKA (reference sequence). CDR3 nucleotides: TGCTGTGCTACAAAACCGGGACTAGCGATCACAGATACGCAGTATTTT. Amino acid sequence: CCATKPGLAITDTQYF.

The chain uses TRBV5-1 and TRBJ2-5; 12 bases map to TRBD1. The germline V gene has CDR1 SGHRS and CDR2 YFSETQ. This CDR3 spans 17 amino acids. V shed 1 base, J shed 12 bases, and the junction held 16 bases outside the gene matches. The CDR3 is CASSLRGTGGEMMAEYF. DNA for the CDR3: TGCGCCAGCAGCTTGCGCGGGACAGGGGGCGAGATGATGGCAGAGTACTTC. The variable domain in full, completed from reference TRBV5-1 and TRBJ2-5, reads KAGVTQTPRYLIKTRGQQVTLSCSPISGHRSVSWYQQTPGQGLQFLFEYFSETQRNKGNFPGRFSGRQFSNSRSEMNVSTLELGDSALYLCASSLRGTGGEMMAEYFGPGTRLLVL.

This clonotype was seen ten or more times. V gene TRBV7-9 combines with J gene TRBJ2-1; D gene ambiguous. The germline V and J ends were trimmed by 3 bases and 6 bases, with 6 bases remaining between them. The CDR3 totals 12 residues. In germline, CDR1 is SEHNR, CDR2 FQNEAQ (reference sequence). CDR3 residues: CASSFGPNEQFF. CDR3 DNA sequence: TGTGCCAGCAGCTTTGGCCCCAATGAGCAGTTCTTC. Filled out from reference TRBV7-9 and TRBJ2-1, the complete variable domain reads DTGVSQNPRHKITKRGQNVTFRCDPISEHNRLYWYRQTLGQGPEFLTYFQNEAQLEKSRLLSDRFSAERPKGSFSTLEIQRTEQGDSAMYLCASSFGPNEQFFGPGTRLTVL.

On this clonotype: A much larger clone differs by one base, so this may be a read error. The V call is TRBV28, the J call TRBJ2-7; D remains unclear. Trimming cost V 3 bases and J 0 bases, with 9 bases left between them. Germline CDR1 is MDHEN and CDR2 is SYDVKM. CDR3 size: 14 residues. The CDR3 nucleotides read TGTGCCAGCAGTTTGACCCCGCGCTCCTACGAGCAGTACTTC. Protein product: CASSLTPRSYEQYF.

This clonotype was seen at least ten times. The genes are TRBV3-1 and TRBJ2-1; 8 nucleotides line up with TRBD2. CDR3 length: 17 residues. The germline V gene has CDR1 LGHDT and CDR2 YNNKEL (reference sequence). J was trimmed by 5 bases and V by 0 bases; bases with no gene match: 9. The DNA of the CDR3 is TGTGCCAGCAGCCAAGAGCTTGGGGGCGGGAGGAACAATGAGCAGTTCTTC. Translated, it gives CASSQELGGGRNNEQFF.

The V gene is TRBV5-1, the J gene TRBJ1-3; maybe TRBD1 (5 bases). Germline loops: CDR1 SGHRS, CDR2 YFSETQ. Trimming pared 0 bases from V and 0 bases from J, leaving 16 bases between. The length of the CDR3 is 18 residues. Written as DNA, the CDR3 is TGCGCCAGCAGCTTGGGGGGGATCAGGTCCTCCTCTGGAAACACCATATATTTT. Protein sequence: CASSLGGIRSSSGNTIYF.

This clonotype showed up many times. In DNA form, the CDR3 reads TGTGCCAGCAGTAGAAGGGGAGACAGCACAGATACGCAGTATTTT. It translates to CASSRRGDSTDTQYF. This sequence joins TRBV21-1 and TRBJ2-3; TRBD1, the D gene given by the table, was not confirmed from the DNA. TRBV21-1 is a pseudogene. There are 15 residues in the CDR3.

Details on this clonotype: A read error is possible here, since a much larger clone lies one base away. The chain carries TRBV2 and TRBJ2-2; no definite D call. Germline V CDR1 and CDR2: SNHLY, FYNNEI. V lost 5 bases and J 0 bases, leaving 10 bases between the germline ends. The CDR3 consists of 15 residues. CDR3 sequence reads: CASSPSTTNTGELFF. The CDR3 region has the DNA TGTGCCAGCAGTCCATCCACCACGAACACCGGGGAGCTGTTTTTT.

This clonotype was seen repeatedly, ten times or more. J is TRBJ2-7 and V is TRBV18; 7 bases agree with TRBD1. The length of the CDR3 is 12 residues. Per the germline V gene, CDR1 is KGHSH and CDR2 is LQKENI. The J segment lost 9 bases and the V segment lost 6 bases, leaving 8 bases of the junction unmatched. CDR3 amino acids: CASSDRSFGQYF. The CDR3 DNA reads TGTGCCAGCTCGGACAGGAGTTTTGGGCAGTACTTC.

The chain uses TRBV30 and TRBJ2-6; D tentatively fits TRBD1 or TRBD2 (5 bases each). Trimming pared 0 bases from V and 2 bases from J, leaving 14 bases between. This CDR3 is built from 17 residues. Germline V gene data show CDR1 as GTSNPN and CDR2 as SVGIG (reference sequence). The CDR3 DNA sequence: TGTGCCTGGAGTGTACCCCGGGGCAGGGCTGGGGCCAACGTCCTGACTTTC. It codes for CAWSVPRGRAGANVLTF. Full variable domain (rest looked up from reference TRBV30 and TRBJ2-6): SQTIHQWPATLVQPVGSPLSLECTVEGTSNPNLYWYRQAAGRGLQLLFYSVGIGQISSEVPQNLSASRPQDRQFILSSKKLLLSDSGFYLCAWSVPRGRAGANVLTFGAGSRLTVL.

This clonotype was picked up a small number of times. The rearrangement uses TRBV23-1 and TRBJ2-1, with D unresolved. TRBV23-1 is placed among ORFs of uncertain function. This CDR3 spans 15 amino acids. V lost 0 bases, J lost 14 bases, and 20 bases lay in between. DNA for the CDR3: TGCGCCAGCAGTCAATCTCTTAAGAAAGGCAGTACAAAGTTCTTC. As protein: CASSQSLKKGSTKFF.

In this sample, this clonotype turned up many times. The chain carries TRBV12-3 or TRBV12-4 and TRBJ2-5, with a possible D match to TRBD2 (6 bases). Trimming pared 8 bases from V and 4 bases from J, leaving 11 bases between. This CDR3 contains 12 residues. In nucleotides, the CDR3 is TGTGCCAGCGGGACTGTGGTAGAGACCCAGTACTTC. It is translated as CASGTVVETQYF.

This clonotype was counted at least ten times. The chain combines TRBV7-9 with TRBJ2-3; D remains unclear. Trimming shortened V by 0 bases and J by 0 bases, and 10 bases separated the two germline ends. Germline CDR1 and CDR2: SEHNR and FQNEAQ (reference sequence). This CDR3 has 16 amino acids. The CDR3 region is CASSLANTASTDTQYF. CDR3 DNA sequence: TGTGCCAGCAGCTTAGCGAACACTGCTAGCACAGATACGCAGTATTTT.

The CDR3: CASRLAMGNTGELFF. The CDR3 nucleotides read TGCGCCAGCAGGCTAGCGATGGGGAACACCGGGGAGCTGTTTTTT. The genes are TRBV4-3 and TRBJ2-2; weak D call: TRBD2 (6 bases). V was clipped by 6 bases and J by 1 base, with 12 bases between them. The CDR3 extends over 15 amino acids. Germline V gives CDR1 LGHNA, CDR2 YSLEER.

This clonotype was counted ten times or more. The chain is built from TRBV9 and TRBJ1-3; 7 bases align to TRBD1. The V gene end was trimmed by 0 bases and the J gene end by 4 bases; junction bases not matched to a gene: 4. Germline-derived CDR1 and CDR2 are SGDLS and YYNGEE. CDR3 length equals 15 residues. The CDR3 coding sequence is TGTGCCAGCAGCGTAGAAGGGGGCTACGGAAACACCATATATTTT. Translating gives CASSVEGGYGNTIYF.

V and J are TRBV27 and TRBJ2-7, with D perhaps assigned TRBD1 or TRBD2 (5 bases each). CDR1 is MNHEY and CDR2 is SMNVEV in the germline V gene (reference sequence). Trimming removed 2 bases from V and 3 bases from J, with 11 bases in between. The length of the CDR3 is 14 residues. The CDR3 region is CASSLEGTGYEQYF. The CDR3 coding sequence is TGTGCCAGCAGTTTAGAGGGGACGGGCTACGAGCAGTACTTC.

This clonotype was observed many times. This sequence joins TRBV29-1 and TRBJ2-2; 7 bases fit TRBD1. Germline V gene data show CDR1 as SQVTM and CDR2 as ANQGSEA. This CDR3 is 13 amino acids long. The V gene end was trimmed by 7 bases and the J gene end by 4 bases; junction bases not matched to a gene: 6. CDR3 sequence reads: CSALDRATGELFF. The CDR3 DNA sequence: TGCAGCGCCTTAGACAGGGCCACCGGGGAGCTGTTTTTT.